The 3 T cell receptor beta chains below come from one sample, sequenced in a study of STAT5B mutations in CD4+ large granular lymphocyte leukemia. Repertoires were generated with immunoSEQ multiplex PCR, while TCRdb's copy carries only in-frame clones and drops some. The sample has about 34,000 clones, roughly 71% seen once. Sequences were obtained from CD4+ T cells from blood buffy coats. These receptors originate from a human donor in good health.

The CDR3 DNA sequence: TGTGCCAGTAGTCCTCGGGACAGGGGGCTTCAGCCCCAGCATTTT. Protein sequence: CASSPRDRGLQPQHF. The chain is built from TRBV19 and TRBJ1-5; 12 positions agree with TRBD1. The trim removed 5 bases at V and 6 bases at J, leaving 5 bases unmatched. Germline V gives CDR1 LNHDA, CDR2 SQIVND (reference sequence). The CDR3 consists of 15 residues.

The CDR3 spells CASSSRVRGETQYF. CDR3 in DNA: TGTGCCAGCAGCTCCCGGGTCAGGGGGGAGACCCAGTACTTC. The chain combines TRBV7-2 with TRBJ2-5; 7 bases map to TRBD1. The trim removed 4 bases at V and 5 bases at J, leaving 7 bases unmatched. Per the germline V gene, CDR1 is SGHTA and CDR2 is FQGNSA. This CDR3 is built from 14 residues.

The rearrangement uses TRBV19 and TRBJ1-4; 7 bases match TRBD1. Per the germline V gene, CDR1 is LNHDA and CDR2 is SQIVND (reference sequence). CDR3 length: 15 amino acids. J gave up 3 bases and V 3 bases, and 4 bases lay outside the gene matches. The CDR3 bases are TGTGCCAGTAGTATGCGTACAGGGGCTAATGAAAAACTGTTTTTT. This sequence encodes CASSMRTGANEKLFF.